The entry below gives a single TCR beta chain sequence along with its context. This specimen belongs to a study of blood T cell repertoires in COVID-19. The data were produced by immunoSEQ multiplex PCR, yet TCRdb's version contains in-frame clones alone and is incomplete. The sample records about 360,000 clones, 80% to 90% being singletons. Sequences were obtained from peripheral blood. The sequence was collected from a man in his thirties or forties with active or convalescent COVID-19.

The CDR3 loop is CASSSWTSGSSYEQYF. The DNA of the CDR3 is TGTGCCAGCAGCTCATGGACTAGCGGATCCTCCTACGAGCAGTACTTC. The chain employs TRBV7-2 and TRBJ2-7; 10 bases align to TRBD2. The CDR3 is 16 residues long. In germline, CDR1 is SGHTA, CDR2 FQGNSA. The V gene end was trimmed by 4 bases and the J gene end by 0 bases; junction bases not matched to a gene: 6.